The 32 T cell receptor beta chains presented below share a single source sample, sequenced in a study of blood T cell repertoires in COVID-19. Assay used: immunoSEQ multiplex PCR; TCRdb lists only in-frame clones, some missing. Found here are fewer than 200,000 clones, approximately 87% of them singletons; the top ten hold approximately 0.88%. The sample consisted of peripheral blood. All receptors derive from a woman younger than 35 who had recovered from COVID-19.

V usage is TRBV18 and J usage is TRBJ2-1; D is unclear. Deletions cut 3 bases from V and 6 bases from J, with 9 bases between. CDR1 and CDR2 (germline): KGHSH, LQKENI. CDR3 size: 13 residues. CDR3 in amino acids: CASSPSVFNEQFF. The CDR3 DNA reads as TGTGCCAGCTCACCCTCGGTTTTCAATGAGCAGTTCTTC.

The genes are TRBV5-1 and TRBJ2-3, with 11 bases lining up with TRBD2. Germline lookup yields CDR1 SGHRS and CDR2 YFSETQ. This CDR3 contains 16 residues. The V gene end was trimmed by 4 bases and the J gene end by 2 bases; junction bases not matched to a gene: 6. This chain's CDR3 is CASSEGTSGLTDTQYF. The DNA of the CDR3 is TGCGCCAGCAGCGAGGGGACTAGCGGACTCACAGATACGCAGTATTTT.

This chain connects TRBV19 to TRBJ2-1; 10 bases are shared with TRBD2. J was trimmed by 8 bases and V by 11 bases; bases with no gene match: 9. The CDR3 sequence is 13 residues long. In germline, CDR1 is LNHDA, CDR2 SQIVND (reference sequence). The CDR3 loop reads CASRDSGRHEQFF. The CDR3, as DNA: TGTGCCTCCAGAGATAGCGGGAGGCATGAGCAGTTCTTC.

The chain couples TRBV10-3 to TRBJ2-1, with 10 bases lining up with TRBD2. Looked up from germline, CDR1 is ENHRY and CDR2 is SYGVKD. J lost 3 bases, V lost 8 bases, and 7 bases had no gene match. The CDR3 runs to 15 residues. DNA of the CDR3: TGTGCCATCGGAAGACTAGCGGGCGACTACAATGAGCAGTTCTTC. Translation: CAIGRLAGDYNEQFF.

The CDR3 coding sequence is TGCGCCAGCAGCTTTATCGGGGGCTACAATGAGCAGTTCTTC. Translated: CASSFIGGYNEQFF. V usage is TRBV5-1 and J usage is TRBJ2-1, with D possibly TRBD2 on 6 matching bases. This CDR3 contains 14 residues. The germline V gene encodes CDR1 SGHRS and CDR2 YFSETQ. V lost 2 bases, J lost 3 bases, and 9 bases lay in between.

The gene calls are TRBV2 and TRBJ1-5; the match to TRBD1 covers 8 bases. The CDR3 runs to 14 residues. Trimming at V came to 7 bases and at J to 2 bases, leaving 4 bases not matched to a gene. CDR1 is SNHLY and CDR2 is FYNNEI in the germline V gene. The DNA for the CDR3 is TGTGCCAGCATGATGGACAGGGGCAATCAGCCCCAGCATTTT. This gives the protein CASMMDRGNQPQHF.

This sequence joins TRBV6-2 or TRBV6-3 and TRBJ1-1; TRBD1 might be the D (5 bases). CDR1 MNHEY and CDR2 SVGEGT come from the germline V gene. The CDR3 runs 15 residues. Deletions cut 1 base from V and 1 base from J, with 10 bases between. This CDR3 reads CASSYYQGENTEAFF. The CDR3, as DNA: TGTGCCAGCAGTTACTACCAGGGCGAGAACACTGAAGCTTTCTTT.

The chain carries TRBV3-1 (or the pseudogene TRBV3-2) and TRBJ2-7; D is unclear. The CDR3 runs to 13 residues. Germline values: CDR1 LGHDT, CDR2 YNNKEL (reference sequence). V gave up 3 bases and J gave up 2 bases, with 8 bases separating them. The CDR3 is CASSQLNPYEQYF. The CDR3 coding sequence is TGTGCCAGCAGCCAGCTAAATCCCTACGAGCAGTACTTC.

This chain uses TRBV5-6 with TRBJ1-6; D is perhaps TRBD1 (6 bases). Germline CDR1 SGHDT, CDR2 YYEEEE. V shed 6 bases and J shed 5 bases, with 12 bases lying between them. CDR3 size: 14 residues. CDR3 protein: CASIDRFDNSPLHF. CDR3 nucleotides: TGTGCCAGCATTGACAGGTTTGATAATTCACCCCTCCACTTT. Drawing the rest from reference TRBV5-6 and TRBJ1-6, the complete variable domain is DAGVTQSPTHLIKTRGQQVTLRCSPKSGHDTVSWYQQALGQGPQFIFQYYEEEERQRGNFPDRFSGHQFPNYSSELNVNALLLGDSALYLCASIDRFDNSPLHFGNGTRLTVT.

The chain uses TRBV25-1 and TRBJ2-6; 10 bases line up with TRBD1. The CDR3 contains 14 residues. Germline CDR1 reads MGHDK; CDR2 reads SYGVNS. V shed 8 bases, J shed 3 bases, and the junction held 1 base outside the gene matches. For the CDR3, the DNA is TGTGCCAGCGGGACAGGGGATGGGGCCAACGTCCTGACTTTC. It specifies CASGTGDGANVLTF.

This chain uses TRBV13 with TRBJ2-3; no clear D gene. The CDR3 length is 15 residues. V was pared by 1 base and J by 2 bases, with 10 bases between. Germline-derived CDR1 and CDR2 are PRHDT and FYEKMQ (reference sequence). The CDR3 is CASSLVQITTDTQYF. Here the CDR3 DNA reads TGTGCCAGCAGCTTAGTACAGATAACCACAGATACGCAGTATTTT.

The V and J genes are TRBV12-2 and TRBJ2-7; TRBD1 is taken as the D call from the table, unchecked against the DNA. TRBV12-2 is a recognized pseudogene. The CDR3 covers 14 residues. DNA for the CDR3: TGTGCAAGTCGCCTCAGCCCTTGGGGGCACGAGCAGTACGTC. Amino acids: CASRLSPWGHEQYV.

The rearrangement uses TRBV7-2 and TRBJ2-7, with 15 nucleotides matching TRBD2. With 9 bases clipped from V and 3 bases from J, the junction kept 9 bases outside the gene matches. Germline lookup yields CDR1 SGHTA and CDR2 FQGNSA. The CDR3 consists of 16 residues. DNA for the CDR3: TGTGCCAGAAAAAGGACTAGCGGGGGGGAATACTACGAGCAGTACTTC. As protein: CARKRTSGGEYYEQYF.

J is TRBJ1-5 and V is TRBV29-1; 8 bases fit TRBD1. V gave up 6 bases and J gave up 7 bases; unmatched junction bases: 8. Germline-derived CDR1 and CDR2 are SQVTM and ANQGSEA. The CDR3 loop spans 13 amino acids. The CDR3 DNA is TGCAGCGTACGGACAGGGAGCGAGCAGCCCCAGCATTTT. Translated: CSVRTGSEQPQHF.

The J gene is TRBJ2-3, the V gene TRBV12-5; 10 bases map to TRBD1. Germline V gene sequence: CDR1 LGHNT, CDR2 FRNRAP. CDR3 length: 15 amino acids. After removal of 7 bases from V and 4 bases from J, the junction contained 8 bases not matched to a gene. CDR3 DNA sequence: TGTGCTAGTGCCCCGGGGACAGGGGAGGCAGATACGCAGTATTTT. Amino acid sequence: CASAPGTGEADTQYF.

The chain employs TRBV27 and TRBJ1-5, with D maybe TRBD1 (6 bases). Germline CDR1 MNHEY, CDR2 SMNVEV (reference sequence). V lost 0 bases to trimming and J lost 7 bases, with 19 bases between them. The CDR3 totals 17 residues. The CDR3 nucleotides read TGTGCCAGCAGTTTATCGAGCGGCGACAGGAGCAGGCAGCCCCAGCATTTT. Amino acid sequence: CASSLSSGDRSRQPQHF.

The chain carries TRBV30 and TRBJ2-3; no clear D gene. The V end was cut by 3 bases, the J end by 0 bases, with 10 bases between. CDR1 and CDR2 from the germline V gene are GTSNPN and SVGIG (reference sequence). This CDR3 region has 14 residues. CDR3 sequence reads: CAWRRAGSTDTQYF. Written as DNA, the CDR3 is TGTGCCTGGAGGCGTGCCGGGAGCACAGATACGCAGTATTTT. The variable domain in full, with the rest retrieved from reference TRBV30 and TRBJ2-3, is SQTIHQWPATLVQPVGSPLSLECTVEGTSNPNLYWYRQAAGRGLQLLFYSVGIGQISSEVPQNLSASRPQDRQFILSSKKLLLSDSGFYLCAWRRAGSTDTQYFGPGTRLTVL.

This rearrangement joins TRBV4-3 to TRBJ2-1, with 8 bases aligning to TRBD2. Germline-derived CDR1 and CDR2 are LGHNA and YSLEER. The CDR3 runs 17 residues. Trimming took 4 bases from V and 7 from J; bases not matched to a gene: 15. The CDR3 here is CASSLVVGTSKGNEQFF. The CDR3 coding sequence is TGCGCCAGCAGCCTTGTAGTTGGGACTAGTAAAGGAAATGAGCAGTTCTTC.

The V call is TRBV12-3 or TRBV12-4, the J call TRBJ1-5, with D tentatively TRBD1 (5 bases). Deletions cut 6 bases from V and 5 bases from J, with 8 bases between. The CDR3 loop spans 12 amino acids. CDR3 sequence (DNA): TGTGCCAGCAGGGGGCCGGATCAGCCCCAGCATTTT. Its translation is CASRGPDQPQHF.

The chain carries TRBV27 and TRBJ1-1; no definite D call. V gave up 11 bases and J gave up 4 bases, with 8 bases separating them. Per the germline V gene, CDR1 is MNHEY and CDR2 is SMNVEV (reference sequence). This CDR3 is 10 amino acids long. The DNA for the CDR3 is TGTGCCTCGGGGTCCACTGAAGCTTTCTTT. It encodes CASGSTEAFF.

The chain has TRBV7-3 and TRBJ2-3; D gene ambiguous. The germline V gene has CDR1 SGHTA and CDR2 FQGTGA. The V gene lost 1 base and the J gene lost 5 bases, with 7 bases spanning the gap. The CDR3 has 13 residues. The CDR3 loop is CASSLSSKDTQYF. The CDR3, as DNA: TGTGCCAGCAGCTTAAGTAGTAAAGATACGCAGTATTTT. Filled out from reference TRBV7-3 and TRBJ2-3, the complete variable domain reads GAGVSQTPSNKVTEKGKYVELRCDPISGHTALYWYRQSLGQGPEFLIYFQGTGAADDSGLPNDRFFAVRPEGSVSTLKIQRTERGDSAVYLCASSLSSKDTQYFGPGTRLTVL.

The chain has TRBV9 and TRBJ1-1; possible D gene TRBD1, 6 bases. The V end was cut by 2 bases, the J end by 4 bases, with 12 bases between. Germline V gene lookup returns CDR1 SGDLS and CDR2 YYNGEE. CDR3 length: 14 residues. CDR3 amino acids: CASSVRGGPTEAFF. In nucleotides, the CDR3 is TGTGCCAGCAGCGTCCGCGGGGGGCCCACTGAAGCTTTCTTT. The variable domain in full, completed from reference TRBV9 and TRBJ1-1, reads DSGVTQTPKHLITATGQRVTLRCSPRSGDLSVYWYQQSLDQGLQFLIQYYNGEERAKGNILERFSAQQFPDLHSELNLSSLELGDSALYFCASSVRGGPTEAFFGQGTRLTVV.

V is TRBV10-3 and J is TRBJ2-5, with 7 bases that match TRBD2. Germline loops: CDR1 ENHRY, CDR2 SYGVKD. Trimming cost V 4 bases and J 1 base; bases outside gene matches: 3. The CDR3 extends over 14 amino acids. DNA for the CDR3: TGTGCCATCAGTGGGGCTAGCGGCCAAGAGACCCAGTACTTC. Translating it yields CAISGASGQETQYF.

The chain uses TRBV7-9 and TRBJ2-5, with 11 bases lining up with TRBD2. The germline gives CDR1 SEHNR, CDR2 FQNEAQ (reference sequence). With 5 bases clipped from V and 1 base from J, the junction kept 3 bases outside the gene matches. This CDR3 has 15 residues. The chain's CDR3 is CASSPSGGTQETQYF. Here the CDR3 DNA reads TGTGCCAGCAGCCCTAGCGGGGGGACCCAAGAGACCCAGTACTTC.

The rearrangement links TRBV7-2 to TRBJ1-2; TRBD1 matches at 7 bases. This CDR3 has 13 residues. Germline V gene sequence: CDR1 SGHTA, CDR2 FQGNSA. The trim removed 0 bases at V and 5 bases at J, leaving 0 bases unmatched. In DNA, the CDR3 is TGTGCCAGCAGCTTAGCGGGACAGTATGGCTACACCTTC. This translates into CASSLAGQYGYTF.

The rearrangement joins TRBV5-1 to TRBJ1-1; TRBD1 aligns across 8 bases. Per germline, CDR1 SGHRS and CDR2 YFSETQ. This CDR3 contains 12 residues. V lost 5 bases to trimming and J lost 4 bases; unmatched junction nucleotides: 1. CDR3 loop: CASRQGGTEAFF. As DNA, the CDR3 is TGCGCCAGCAGACAGGGGGGCACTGAAGCTTTCTTT.

This rearrangement joins TRBV7-9 to TRBJ2-7, with 7 bases that match TRBD1. CDR3 length: 15 amino acids. The junction had 7 bases not matched to a gene; V was cut back by 0 bases and J by 5 bases. From germline, CDR1 is SEHNR and CDR2 FQNEAQ (reference sequence). CDR3 DNA sequence: TGTGCCAGCAGCTTAGCGAGCAGGGGGATGAACGAGCAGTACTTC. Protein sequence: CASSLASRGMNEQYF.

This rearrangement joins TRBV21-1 to TRBJ2-7; the table gives TRBD2 as D, unverified against the DNA. TRBV21-1 is a pseudogene locus. This CDR3 has 9 amino acids. CDR3 region: CASSSNPSV. CDR3 DNA: TGTGCCAGCAGCTCTAATCCCTCGGTC.

This chain links TRBV11-2 with TRBJ1-1; TRBD1 matches at 8 bases. Germline CDR1 is SGHAT and CDR2 is FQNNGV. The CDR3 extends over 16 amino acids. The J segment lost 1 base and the V segment lost 5 bases, leaving 9 bases of the junction unmatched. CDR3 bases: TGTGCCAGCAGCCCACGCCCAGGACAGGGGAACACTGAAGCTTTCTTT. This sequence encodes CASSPRPGQGNTEAFF.

This rearrangement joins TRBV5-8 to TRBJ2-7; TRBD1 matches 10 bases. The V gene end was trimmed by 4 bases and the J gene end by 3 bases; junction bases not matched to a gene: 7. Germline V gene sequence: CDR1 SGHTS, CDR2 YDEGEE. CDR3 length: 15 residues. Here the CDR3 DNA reads TGTGCCAGCAGCCCCTGGACAGGGGGATTCTACGAGCAGTACTTC. It yields the protein CASSPWTGGFYEQYF.

The rearrangement uses TRBV18 and TRBJ2-3, with D perhaps matching TRBD2 (7 bases). The CDR3 spans 14 residues. Germline loops: CDR1 KGHSH, CDR2 LQKENI. With 3 bases removed from V and 6 bases from J, the gap between germline ends came to 13 bases. The CDR3 loop is CASSPAGASDTQYF. The DNA for the CDR3 is TGTGCCAGCTCACCCGCGGGGGCTAGTGATACGCAGTATTTT.

V and J are TRBV9 and TRBJ2-7, with TRBD2 matching over 8 bases. The CDR3 runs to 16 residues. Unmatched junction bases numbered 11, after V lost 0 bases and J lost 6 bases. The germline CDR1 and CDR2 sequences are SGDLS and YYNGEE. The CDR3 protein is CASSVADPGTRAEQYV. The CDR3 DNA is TGTGCCAGCAGCGTAGCCGATCCGGGGACTAGAGCCGAGCAGTACGTC.